This entry is about one T cell receptor (beta chain). Through a sample-barcoded 5' primer and a J-beta primer mix, a second PCR was run for about 7 to 12 cycles. TCRdb reprocessed the 5' RACE reads via MiXCR and lists one record per CDR3 protein. Of about 1,800,000 distinct CDR3 sequences listed, 28% are singletons. The sample comes from a study of blood T cells in healthy people across ages. Looked up from germline, CDR1 is MDHEN and CDR2 is SYDVKM. V lost 4 bases, J lost 3 bases, and 15 bases lay in between. The CDR3 is 15 residues long. The receptor was isolated from a woman aged 25-40 years in good health. The gene calls are TRBV28 and TRBJ1-1; D is undetermined. The sample consisted of blood. In DNA form, the CDR3 reads TGTGCCAGCAGTTCTTGGACGGGCATGGACACTGAAGCTTTCTTT. Its protein product is CASSSWTGMDTEAFF. Full variable domain (rest looked up from reference TRBV28 and TRBJ1-1): DVKVTQSSRYLVKRTGEKVFLECVQDMDHENMFWYRQDPGLGLRLIYFSYDVKMKEKGDIPEGYSVSREKKERFSLILESASTNQTSMYLCASSSWTGMDTEAFFGQGTRLTVV.